This T cell receptor beta chain came from a study of molecular identifiers for immune sequencing clone quantification. Each CDR3 protein is one row after TCRdb ran MiXCR on the PCR reads. The top ten clones hold around 0.76% of a sample with around 300,000 distinct CDR3 sequences, 24% of them seen once. In regard to this clonotype: Being one base from a much bigger clone, this may be a read error.

Looked up from germline, CDR1 is MDHEN and CDR2 is SYDVKM. The CDR3 is 15 amino acids. V lost 4 bases to trimming and J lost 5 bases, with 15 bases between them. Material for sequencing was naive CD8+ T cells from blood, with Jurkat cell RNA spiked in. Subset described: FACS-sorted CD8+CD4-CCR7+CD45RA+ naive T cells. The J gene is TRBJ2-1, the V gene TRBV28; D is possibly TRBD1 (6 bases). The origin of this receptor is a human donor in good health. Some libraries in this study had Jurkat cell RNA spiked in. CDR3 nucleotides: TGTGCCAGCAGTTCCCTGACAGGAGACAACAATGAGCAGTTCTTC. It is translated as CASSSLTGDNNEQFF.